The present entry profiles one T cell receptor (beta chain) with its context. The antigen is unknown. The CDR3 has 16 amino acids. The ends lost 4 bases at V and 8 bases at J; junction bases unmatched: 8. The germline V gene has CDR1 SGHRS and CDR2 YFSETQ. This table comes from immunoSEQ multiplex PCR, and its TCRdb copy is limited to in-frame clones, with some not included. The repertoire holds around 25,000 clones, around 90% seen once, with roughly 15% in the top ten. These data are taken from a study of T cells in localized non-small cell lung cancer. Study-level results: Uninvolved adjacent lung showed peak T cell clonality, exceeding tumor. Heterogeneity cannot be ruled out, as sequencing used one tumor region only. Longer overall survival associated with higher blood T cell density; shorter survival with higher adjacent-lung clonality. The appearance of a median approximately 61 of the top 100 tumor clones was seen in adjacent lung.

The chain joins TRBV5-1 to TRBJ2-1; 14 positions match TRBD2. The sample in question was peripheral blood, obtained before any cancer treatment. The sequence was obtained from a man aged 35 to 70 with stage III squamous cell lung carcinoma. CDR3 nucleotides: TGCGCCAGCAGCACAGGGACTAGCGGGAGAGTCCATGAGCAGTTCTTC. It is translated as CASSTGTSGRVHEQFF.